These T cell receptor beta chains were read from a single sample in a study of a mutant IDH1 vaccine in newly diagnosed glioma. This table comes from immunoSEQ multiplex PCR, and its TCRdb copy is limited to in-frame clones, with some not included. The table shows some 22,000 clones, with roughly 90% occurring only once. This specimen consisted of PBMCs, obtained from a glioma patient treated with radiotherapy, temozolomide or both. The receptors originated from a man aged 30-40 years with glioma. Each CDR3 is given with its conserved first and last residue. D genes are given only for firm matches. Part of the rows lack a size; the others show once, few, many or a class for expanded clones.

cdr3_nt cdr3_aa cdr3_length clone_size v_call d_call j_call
TGTGCCAGCAGTCCCGGGACATCCCGTAGCACAGATACGCAGTATTTT CASSPGTSRSTDTQYF 16 . TRBV2 . TRBJ2-3
TGCGCCAGCAGCCAAGACCCCAATCAGCCCCAGCATTTT CASSQDPNQPQHF 13 . TRBV4-1 . TRBJ1-5
TGCGCCAGCAGCCAACGGACTAGCGGCAACACCGGGGAGCTGTTTTTT CASSQRTSGNTGELFF 16 . TRBV4-1 TRBD2 TRBJ2-2
TGTGCCAGCAGTTCGTTGAGCGGGACCACGAACACCGGGGAGCTGTTTTTT CASSSLSGTTNTGELFF 17 . TRBV11-2 TRBD2 TRBJ2-2
TGTGCCAGCAGCTCCCCTCTGGGAGGGGAGACCCAGTACTTC CASSSPLGGETQYF 14 once TRBV7-6 TRBD2 TRBJ2-5
TGTGCCAGCTCAGGCAGGACAGGGGATATCAGCTACGAGCAGTACTTC CASSGRTGDISYEQYF 16 . TRBV18 TRBD1 TRBJ2-7
TGTGCCAGCAGCTTCCGGACAGGGGGCGGCACTGAAGCTTTCTTT CASSFRTGGGTEAFF 15 . TRBV7-9 TRBD1 TRBJ1-1
TGTGCCAGCAGTCCCCGACTAGCAGGTATCTACGAGCAGTACTTC CASSPRLAGIYEQYF 15 once TRBV6-6 TRBD2 TRBJ2-7
TGCGCCAGCAGCCAAGTCAACAATGAGCAGTTCTTC CASSQVNNEQFF 12 . TRBV4-1 . TRBJ2-1
TGCGCCAGCACCCCGTTAGGGAGGGATGGCTACACCTTC CASTPLGRDGYTF 13 . TRBV10-2 . TRBJ1-2
TGTGCCAGCAGCAAGGCCGGTCCGGGGCCTGAGCAGTTCTTC CASSKAGPGPEQFF 14 . TRBV11-2 . TRBJ2-1
TGTGCCAGCTCACCACCGATCCGGGAAGGAGGAAACACCATATATTTT CASSPPIREGGNTIYF 16 . TRBV18 . TRBJ1-3
TGTGCCAGCAGCTTAGGAACTAGCGGGCTGTACAATGAGCAGTTCTTC CASSLGTSGLYNEQFF 16 . TRBV7-9 TRBD2 TRBJ2-1
TGTGCCAGTAGCGTCGGACAATATGGCTACACCTTC CASSVGQYGYTF 12 . TRBV19 . TRBJ1-2
TGTGCCAGCAGCGTAGGGACAGGGGGATCTGAAAAACTGTTTTTT CASSVGTGGSEKLFF 15 . TRBV9 TRBD1 TRBJ1-4
TGTGCCAGCAGCTTGGGCCGGAGTCAGCCCCAGCATTTT CASSLGRSQPQHF 13 . TRBV5-8 . TRBJ1-5
TGCGCCAGCAGCTTGGAATGGGACTCCACAAACTATGGCTACACCTTC CASSLEWDSTNYGYTF 16 . TRBV5-1 . TRBJ1-2
TGTGCCAGCAGCCACGACAGGGTTAGCTACACCTTC CASSHDRVSYTF 12 . TRBV5-6 TRBD1 TRBJ1-2
TGCAAGGGAGAGTCGGACGAGCAGTACTTC CKGESDEQYF 10 . TRBV20-1 . TRBJ2-7
TGTGCCAGCAGTGACCTAGCGGGAGGACCCGAGCAGTACTTC CASSDLAGGPEQYF 14 . TRBV6-4 TRBD2 TRBJ2-7
TGTGCCAGCAGTTTACAGGGTCACAACGAGCAGTACTTC CASSLQGHNEQYF 13 . TRBV27 . TRBJ2-7
TGTGCCAGCAGCTTAGAAGCTGAAGCTTTCTTT CASSLEAEAFF 11 . TRBV11-2 . TRBJ1-1
TGTGCCAGTAAGTGGGGAGGAGGTGTCGGCCTCGATACGCAGTATTTT CASKWGGGVGLDTQYF 16 . TRBV19 . TRBJ2-3
TGTGCCAGCTCACCCCTGACAGGGGGCGGCACTGAAGCTTTCTTT CASSPLTGGGTEAFF 15 few TRBV18 TRBD1 TRBJ1-1
TGTGCCATCAGTGAGCCCCCTACGGCCTATGGCTACACCTTC CAISEPPTAYGYTF 14 . TRBV10-3 . TRBJ1-2
TGTGCCAGCAGCTCCTCGGCCGGGTTCAGCACAGATACGCAGTATTTT CASSSSAGFSTDTQYF 16 . TRBV7-9 . TRBJ2-3
TGTGCCAGCAGTTCCGCCGGGACAGGCTGGAATGAGCAGTTCTTC CASSSAGTGWNEQFF 15 . TRBV27 TRBD1 TRBJ2-1
TGTGCCAGCTCACTCCCTTATGCGGATACGCAGTATTTT CASSLPYADTQYF 13 few TRBV6-6 . TRBJ2-3
TGTGCCAGCAGCCTCCGGCCCTACACCGGGGAGCTGTTTTTT CASSLRPYTGELFF 14 . TRBV13 . TRBJ2-2
TGTGCCAGCAGTAACACAGATACGCAGTATTTT CASSNTDTQYF 11 . TRBV6-5 . TRBJ2-3
TGTGCCAGCAGCTTGGCCGGACTGGAGCAGTTCTTC CASSLAGLEQFF 12 once TRBV5-4 . TRBJ2-1
TGTGCCAGCAGCTTGACAGGGGAGGCAGATACGCAGTATTTT CASSLTGEADTQYF 14 . TRBV14 TRBD1 TRBJ2-3
TGTGCCAGCAGCCCGGAAAGGGGGCGCGACACTGAAGCTTTCTTT CASSPERGRDTEAFF 15 . TRBV7-6 TRBD1 TRBJ1-1
TGCGCCAGCACGGAGTCCTCCTACAATGAGCAGTTCTTC CASTESSYNEQFF 13 . TRBV10-1 . TRBJ2-1
TGTGCCAGCTCACCAAATAGCGGACTACAGAATGAGCAGTTCTTC CASSPNSGLQNEQFF 15 . TRBV18 . TRBJ2-1
TGTGCCAGCAGTTACGGGTTTCAAGGGAAGAACACTGAAGCTTTCTTT CASSYGFQGKNTEAFF 16 . TRBV6-5 . TRBJ1-1
TGTGCCTGGAGTGTGGGGAGCTCCTACGAGCAGTACTTC CAWSVGSSYEQYF 13 . TRBV30 . TRBJ2-7
TGTGCCTGGGGGGGGACGGGACCCGACTATAGCAATCAGCCCCAGCATTTT CAWGGTGPDYSNQPQHF 17 . TRBV30 . TRBJ1-5
TGCAGCGTTGGAAGGGACAGGGGCACAGATACGCAGTATTTT CSVGRDRGTDTQYF 14 . TRBV29-1 TRBD1 TRBJ2-3
TGTGCCAGCAGTGACGGGAGAGAGACCCAGTACTTC CASSDGRETQYF 12 . TRBV2 . TRBJ2-5
TGTGCCAGTAGACTCCTACCGGGACAGGGGGCAGATACGCAGTATTTT CASRLLPGQGADTQYF 16 once TRBV19 TRBD1 TRBJ2-3
TGCGCCAGCAGCTTGCGGGGGGACTCCTACGAGCAGTACTTC CASSLRGDSYEQYF 14 once TRBV5-1 TRBD2 TRBJ2-7
TGTGCCAGCTCGACGGCCCAAGAGACCCAGTACTTC CASSTAQETQYF 12 . TRBV18 . TRBJ2-5
TGTGCCAGCAGTTACGGGGTTAATGGCTACACCTTC CASSYGVNGYTF 12 . TRBV6-5 . TRBJ1-2
TGTGCCTGGAGTGGACCCGACAGAATCCATCAGCCCCAGCATTTT CAWSGPDRIHQPQHF 15 . TRBV30 . TRBJ1-5
TGTGCCAGCAGCTTAGAGGGGGGGCGTGGAGCTTTCTTT CASSLEGGRGAFF 13 . TRBV7-9 . TRBJ1-1
TGTGCCTGGAGTCGACAGGGGGAGAGGGGCTACACCTTC CAWSRQGERGYTF 13 . TRBV30 TRBD1 TRBJ1-2
TGTGCCAGCAGCTTGGACACCCAAGAGACCCAGTACTTC CASSLDTQETQYF 13 . TRBV11-3 . TRBJ2-5
TGTGCCAGCTCACCACTAACAGGAGTTACCGACGGTGGCTACACCTTC CASSPLTGVTDGGYTF 16 . TRBV18 . TRBJ1-2
TGTGCCATCAGGGGACAGTCGAACACCGGGGAGCTGTTTTTT CAIRGQSNTGELFF 14 . TRBV10-3 TRBD1 TRBJ2-2